What follows are 30 T cell receptor beta chains derived from one specimen sequenced in a study of Ad26.COV2.S vaccination and SARS-CoV-2 variants. Treatment here: 19 received Ad26.COV2.S at low or high dose, single or two shots; about 5 received placebo; per-sample allocation not given. At day 63 after the first vaccine or placebo injection, samples were drawn. The repertoire was sequenced with immunoSEQ multiplex PCR; TCRdb's copy has only in-frame clones and lacks some. This sample yields about 350,000 clones, of which about 85% are seen a single time; roughly 3.3% belongs to the top ten. The input for sequencing was peripheral blood, taken in a trial of Ad26.COV2.S vaccine versus placebo. These receptors were taken from a person between 18 and 65 years old who received the Ad26.COV2.S COVID-19 vaccine or a placebo.

This chain uses TRBV5-4 with TRBJ2-1, with 11 bases matching TRBD2. The CDR3 spans 15 residues. V dropped 3 bases and J dropped 4; count of bases not matched to a gene: 3. From germline, CDR1 is SGHNT and CDR2 YYREEE (reference sequence). CDR3 sequence reads: CASSSTSGSYNEQFF. In nucleotides, the CDR3 is TGTGCCAGCAGCTCTACTAGCGGGAGTTACAATGAGCAGTTCTTC.

This chain joins TRBV28 and TRBJ2-6; no clear D. V lost 6 bases and J lost 1, with 10 bases in between. The CDR3 is made up of 15 amino acids. Germline V gene sequence: CDR1 MDHEN, CDR2 SYDVKM. The CDR3 sequence is CASRHSSSGANVLTF. The CDR3, as DNA: TGTGCCAGCAGACATTCTAGTTCTGGGGCCAACGTCCTGACTTTC.

The table lists this clone with a count of one. J is TRBJ2-1 and V is TRBV7-9; D possibly matches TRBD1 or TRBD2 (6 bases each). V lost 6 bases and J lost 6, with 18 bases in between. Germline V gives CDR1 SEHNR, CDR2 FQNEAQ (reference sequence). The CDR3 is 15 amino acids. This chain's CDR3 is CASRPTGTGFNEQFF. The CDR3 DNA is TGTGCCAGCAGGCCAACAGGGACTGGTTTCAATGAGCAGTTCTTC.

The V and J genes are TRBV6-2 or TRBV6-3 and TRBJ2-1; 8 bases match TRBD1. From germline, CDR1 is MNHEY and CDR2 SVGEGT. This CDR3 has 15 residues. After removal of 5 bases from V and 2 bases from J, the junction contained 5 bases not matched to a gene. Here the CDR3 reads CASSRIQGAYNEQFF. The CDR3 DNA sequence: TGTGCCAGCAGTAGGATACAGGGGGCCTACAATGAGCAGTTCTTC.

This clone is a singleton in its sample. Here the CDR3 DNA reads TGTGCCAGCAGCTTAGGGATGGGACAGCGGTACTTC. Protein product: CASSLGMGQRYF. The chain joins TRBV7-2 to TRBJ2-4, with 7 nucleotides matching TRBD1. V lost 1 base to trimming and J lost 15 bases; unmatched junction nucleotides: 6. The CDR3 contains 12 residues. Germline values: CDR1 SGHTA, CDR2 FQGNSA.

The chain carries TRBV24-1 and TRBJ2-1; the D call may be TRBD1 or TRBD2 (5 bases each). Germline V CDR1 and CDR2: KGHDR, SFDVKD. CDR3 length: 14 residues. V lost 8 bases and J lost 8, with 18 bases in between. In DNA form, the CDR3 reads TGTGCCACCAAATCCGGGACGGGCGTCGATGAGCAGTTCTTC. Encoded protein: CATKSGTGVDEQFF.

V usage is TRBV6-2 or TRBV6-3 and J usage is TRBJ2-3; 8 positions agree with TRBD2. Trimming cost V 4 bases and J 1 base; bases outside gene matches: 7. CDR1 and CDR2 from the germline V gene are MNHEY and SVGEGT. This CDR3 is 16 amino acids long. The CDR3 spells CASSLRAGGRTDTQYF. In DNA, the CDR3 is TGTGCCAGCAGTTTGAGGGCGGGGGGCCGCACAGATACGCAGTATTTT.

The rearrangement uses TRBV6-5 and TRBJ2-7, with 7 bases aligning to TRBD1. CDR3 length equals 13 residues. J was trimmed by 5 bases and V by 6 bases; bases with no gene match: 7. Per germline, CDR1 MNHEY and CDR2 SVGAGI. The CDR3 protein is CASRPTGDHEQYF. The CDR3 nucleotides read TGTGCCAGCAGGCCTACAGGGGACCACGAGCAGTACTTC.

The rearrangement links TRBV4-1 to TRBJ1-5, with a weak D call TRBD1 (6 bases). Trimming left V 3 bases short and J 7 bases short, with 19 bases between. CDR1 MGHRA and CDR2 YSYEKL come from the germline V gene. The CDR3 extends over 16 amino acids. The CDR3, as DNA: TGCGCCAGCAGCCATACGGTCAGGGGAACAAGGCAGCCCCAGCATTTT. The encoded protein is CASSHTVRGTRQPQHF.

The chain is built from TRBV5-1 and TRBJ2-3; TRBD2 matches at 9 bases. This CDR3 contains 17 residues. Germline CDR1 reads SGHRS; CDR2 reads YFSETQ. With 0 bases clipped from V and 6 bases from J, the junction kept 11 bases outside the gene matches. CDR3 in amino acids: CASSLAKDSGSGDTQYF. Here the CDR3 DNA reads TGCGCCAGCAGCTTGGCCAAGGATAGCGGGAGTGGGGATACGCAGTATTTT.

The chain has TRBV18 and TRBJ1-3; 9 bases line up with TRBD1. Germline V gene data show CDR1 as KGHSH and CDR2 as LQKENI. The CDR3 spans 16 residues. Unmatched junction bases numbered 7, after V lost 3 bases and J lost 4 bases. In DNA, the CDR3 is TGTGCCAGCTCACCCCCAACAGGGGGCAGAGGAAACACCATATATTTT. This encodes CASSPPTGGRGNTIYF.

Written as DNA, the CDR3 is TGTGCCAGCAGTTTATCAGGCCCGGGTTCTGGGGCCAACGTCCTGACTTTC. Translated: CASSLSGPGSGANVLTF. This chain connects TRBV28 to TRBJ2-6; D is unclear. The CDR3 loop spans 17 amino acids. V was clipped by 1 base and J by 1 base, with 11 bases between them. The germline V gene encodes CDR1 MDHEN and CDR2 SYDVKM.

This chain connects TRBV10-2 to TRBJ2-2; D remains ambiguous. The germline CDR1 and CDR2 sequences are WSHSY and SAAADI. V was shortened by 6 bases and J by 5 bases, with 7 bases between the two germline ends. There are 12 residues in the CDR3. DNA for the CDR3: TGCGCCAGCAGGGTGGGGACCGGGGAGCTGTTTTTT. This codes for CASRVGTGELFF.

The chain is built from TRBV4-1 and TRBJ1-1; D might be TRBD1 (6 bases). The CDR3 extends over 13 amino acids. Between the trimmed V and J ends, which lost 3 bases and 3 bases, there was a span of 8 bases. CDR1 is MGHRA and CDR2 is YSYEKL in the germline V gene. The chain's CDR3 is CASSHRGYTEAFF. The CDR3 DNA sequence: TGCGCCAGCAGCCATAGGGGGTACACTGAAGCTTTCTTT.

This clone has a single count. The chain recombines TRBV6-5 with TRBJ2-1; perhaps TRBD1 as D (6 bases). The CDR3 length is 15 residues. Germline CDR1 reads MNHEY; CDR2 reads SVGAGI. Deletions cut 6 bases from V and 10 bases from J, with 22 bases between. CDR3 DNA sequence: TGTGCCAGCAGCAACTCCCAAAACAGGGCAGGGGAGCAGTTCTTC. Translating it yields CASSNSQNRAGEQFF.

About this clone: The CDR3 ends on some other residue instead of the conserved phenylalanine or tryptophan, so this is likely a read error. The DNA is omitted, as the CDR3 cannot be located on it reliably, and the CDR3 follows TCRdb's listing. CDR3 in amino acids: CASSEGGAGEALRAVLRAT. The V gene is TRBV6-1, the J gene TRBJ2-7. The CDR3 numbers 19 amino acids, ends counted. Germline V gene sequence: CDR1 MNHNS, CDR2 SASEGT.

This clone was counted a single time. The chain links TRBV4-1 to TRBJ2-4; no reliable D call. CDR1 is MGHRA and CDR2 is YSYEKL in the germline V gene. This CDR3 has 9 residues. V was trimmed by 6 bases and J by 13 bases, leaving 7 bases between them. As DNA, the CDR3 is TGCGCCAGCAGGCAGGTCCAGTACTTC. Its translation: CASRQVQYF.

The CDR3 DNA sequence: TGCGCCAGATGCGGGACAGGGAAAGACAATGAGCAGTTCTTC. Its protein product is CARCGTGKDNEQFF. The chain employs TRBV5-1 and TRBJ2-1, with 9 positions matching TRBD1. V shed 8 bases and J 5 bases; nucleotides not matched to a gene: 8. Germline V CDR1 and CDR2: SGHRS, YFSETQ. There are 14 residues in the CDR3.

V gene TRBV7-2 combines with J gene TRBJ2-2; the match to TRBD1 covers 7 bases. This CDR3 spans 17 amino acids. The V gene's germline CDR1 is SGHTA and CDR2 FQGNSA. The junction had 5 bases not matched to a gene; V was cut back by 0 bases and J by 1 base. The CDR3 here is CASSLAGTVMNTGELFF. CDR3 sequence (DNA): TGTGCCAGCAGCTTAGCTGGGACAGTAATGAACACCGGGGAGCTGTTTTTT.

The chain employs TRBV7-2 and TRBJ2-5, with D perhaps TRBD2 (5 bases). V was shortened by 2 bases and J by 1 base, with 17 bases between the two germline ends. The V gene's germline CDR1 is SGHTA and CDR2 FQGNSA. The CDR3 spans 17 residues. The CDR3 sequence: CASSLSKGSRPQETQYF. CDR3 nucleotides: TGTGCCAGCAGCTTAAGTAAAGGGAGCCGACCCCAAGAGACCCAGTACTTC.

In its sample, this clone was seen once. This chain links TRBV3-1 (or the pseudogene TRBV3-2) with TRBJ2-7; possibly TRBD1 for D (5 bases). CDR1 and CDR2 (germline): LGHDT, YNNKEL (reference sequence). The CDR3 runs 12 residues. V was trimmed by 1 base and J by 5 bases, leaving 6 bases between them. The DNA of the CDR3 is TGTGCCAGCAGCCAAGCCAGGGACGAGCAGTACTTC. It codes for CASSQARDEQYF.

In this sample, this clone turned up once. The chain employs TRBV15 and TRBJ2-7, with 11 bases aligning to TRBD1. The V segment lost 0 bases and the J segment 3 bases; nucleotides outside the gene matches: 4. CDR3 length equals 16 residues. Germline values: CDR1 LNHNV, CDR2 YYDKDF (reference sequence). In DNA form, the CDR3 reads TGTGCCACCAGCAGAGATTTGGGACAGGGGGACTACGAGCAGTACTTC. This sequence encodes CATSRDLGQGDYEQYF.

V usage is TRBV6-5 and J usage is TRBJ2-2; D not certain. CDR1 and CDR2 from the germline V gene are MNHEY and SVGAGI. Deletions cut 0 bases from V and 4 bases from J, with 9 bases between. CDR3 length: 15 residues. The DNA of the CDR3 is TGTGCCAGCAGTTACTCCGGAGTTAGCACCGGGGAGCTGTTTTTT. Protein product: CASSYSGVSTGELFF.

A single count supports this clone. V and J are TRBV10-3 and TRBJ2-7; 12 bases are shared with TRBD1. The V gene's germline CDR1 is ENHRY and CDR2 SYGVKD. This CDR3 is 14 amino acids long. The J segment lost 5 bases and the V segment lost 6 bases, leaving 5 bases of the junction unmatched. CDR3 in DNA: TGTGCCATCAGGGGACAGGGGGCGCGGCACGAGCAGTACTTC. The encoded protein is CAIRGQGARHEQYF.

A single count supports this clone. J is TRBJ2-2 and V is TRBV27, with D uncertain. In germline, CDR1 is MNHEY, CDR2 SMNVEV (reference sequence). CDR3 length: 13 residues. V shed 5 bases and J shed 4 bases, with 8 bases lying between them. The CDR3 loop reads CASSGGVTGELFF. The CDR3 DNA follows: TGTGCCAGCAGTGGTGGAGTCACCGGGGAGCTGTTTTTT.

The chain employs TRBV7-9 and TRBJ1-4; D gene uncertain. There are 12 residues in the CDR3. CDR1 and CDR2 (germline): SEHNR, FQNEAQ (reference sequence). Trimming left V 5 bases short and J 0 bases short, with 1 base between. CDR3 in DNA: TGTGCCAGCAGCGCAACTAATGAAAAACTGTTTTTT. Encoded protein: CASSATNEKLFF.

This sequence joins TRBV19 and TRBJ1-1, with 7 bases aligning to TRBD1. Trimming cost V 4 bases and J 1 base; bases outside gene matches: 9. The CDR3 extends over 16 amino acids. The germline gives CDR1 LNHDA, CDR2 SQIVND (reference sequence). The CDR3 DNA reads TGTGCCAGTAGTACCGACAGGGAAGGGACGAACACTGAAGCTTTCTTT. Amino acid sequence: CASSTDREGTNTEAFF.

V is TRBV2 and J is TRBJ2-7, with 8 bases fitting TRBD1. This CDR3 is built from 12 residues. Germline loops: CDR1 SNHLY, CDR2 FYNNEI. V was clipped by 7 bases and J by 5 bases; unmatched bases: 4. The CDR3 nucleotides are TGTGCCAGCAAAGACAGGGGCGACGAGCAGTACTTC. Its translation: CASKDRGDEQYF.

This clone was observed once. The chain joins TRBV5-8 to TRBJ1-3; D call uncertain. The V end was cut by 9 bases, the J end by 2 bases, with 12 bases between. Germline lookup yields CDR1 SGHTS and CDR2 YDEGEE. CDR3 length: 13 amino acids. The CDR3 sequence: CATWWSPGNTIYF. The CDR3, as DNA: TGTGCCACCTGGTGGAGTCCTGGAAACACCATATATTTT.

This clone has more than one count but fewer than ten. J is TRBJ2-5 and V is TRBV27; possible D gene TRBD2, 5 bases. The CDR3 runs 13 residues. Germline values: CDR1 MNHEY, CDR2 SMNVEV (reference sequence). V lost 3 bases and J lost 7, with 12 bases in between. The CDR3 is CASSFRGPGTQYF. CDR3 bases: TGTGCCAGCAGTTTCAGAGGGCCGGGGACCCAGTACTTC.